The present T cell receptor beta chain was sequenced within a study of cytomegalovirus exposure and HLA in healthy donors. Germline V gene data show CDR1 as MNHEY and CDR2 as SMNVEV (reference sequence). Trimming took 1 base from V and 10 from J; bases not matched to a gene: 5. This CDR3 comprises 15 residues. Clones were sequenced by immunoSEQ multiplex PCR, and TCRdb holds only the in-frame ones, with some missing. The table has fewer than 250,000 clones, about 87% seen once. The sample taken for sequencing was PBMCs. This chain links TRBV27 with TRBJ1-6; TRBD1 aligns across 9 bases. The clonotype comes from a man younger than 30 in good health and CMV-seronegative. The CDR3 bases are TGTGCCAGCAGTTTATGGACAGGGGTAGAATCACCCCTCCACTTT. This translates into CASSLWTGVESPLHF.